These 28 T cell receptor beta chains were all obtained from the same sample, sequenced in a study of T cells in Graves' hyperthyroidism and ophthalmopathy. RNA transcripts provided the source from which TCR beta CDR3 regions were amplified. A first-round RT-PCR of the TCR CDR3 used the HTBI primer set. One entry per CDR3 protein results from TCRdb running MiXCR on the multiplex PCR reads. The sample lists about 420,000 distinct CDR3 sequences; around 16% were seen once. The sample taken for sequencing was blood. The receptors derive from a woman aged 18-35 years with Graves' hyperthyroidism.

This chain joins TRBV6-9 and TRBJ2-3; 7 bases map to TRBD1. V lost 3 bases to trimming and J lost 9 bases; unmatched junction nucleotides: 9. This CDR3 is 14 amino acids long. CDR1 is MNHGY and CDR2 is SVAAGI in the germline V gene. The CDR3 sequence is CASSYNRDRGTQYF. CDR3 bases: TGTGCCAGCAGTTACAACCGGGACAGAGGAACGCAGTATTTT.

The chain uses TRBV27 and TRBJ2-7, with a possible D match to TRBD2 (6 bases). CDR1 and CDR2 (germline): MNHEY, SMNVEV (reference sequence). The CDR3 is 13 amino acids. Trimming cost V 9 bases and J 6 bases, with 18 bases left between them. The CDR3 sequence: CASHGGSQAEQYF. The CDR3 region has the DNA TGTGCCAGTCACGGGGGTAGCCAAGCCGAGCAGTACTTC.

The chain uses TRBV6-1 and TRBJ1-6; 7 bases align to TRBD1. Germline assignment: CDR1 MNHNS and CDR2 SASEGT. The ends lost 6 bases at V and 7 bases at J; junction bases unmatched: 6. The CDR3 totals 14 residues. The CDR3 is CASRTGARNSPLHF. In nucleotides, the CDR3 is TGTGCCAGCAGAACAGGGGCGAGGAATTCACCCCTCCACTTT.

This clonotype was recorded many times. The chain joins TRBV28 to TRBJ2-7, with 7 bases fitting TRBD1. Germline V lookup: CDR1 MDHEN, CDR2 SYDVKM. The CDR3 sequence is 13 residues long. V was clipped by 5 bases and J by 5 bases; unmatched bases: 6. CDR3: CASSVSRGNEQYF. The DNA for the CDR3 is TGTGCCAGCAGTGTTTCCAGGGGGAACGAGCAGTACTTC.

This clonotype was detected ten times or more. V usage is TRBV2 and J usage is TRBJ2-3; no clear D. V lost 5 bases, J lost 2 bases, and 8 bases lay in between. There are 13 residues in the CDR3. From germline, CDR1 is SNHLY and CDR2 FYNNEI. The CDR3 sequence is CASSWVTTDTQYF. CDR3 nucleotides: TGTGCCAGCAGTTGGGTTACCACAGATACGCAGTATTTT.

V gene TRBV14 combines with J gene TRBJ1-1, with 10 bases identical to TRBD1. The CDR3 is made up of 15 amino acids. CDR1 is SGHDN and CDR2 is FVKESK in the germline V gene. Trimming took 2 bases from V and 4 from J; bases not matched to a gene: 4. CDR3 loop: CASSQRTGGLTEAFF. For the CDR3, the DNA is TGTGCCAGCAGCCAACGGACAGGGGGTCTCACTGAAGCTTTCTTT.

J is TRBJ1-1 and V is TRBV12-3 or TRBV12-4, with 8 bases fitting TRBD1. V lost 3 bases, J lost 7 bases, and 4 bases stayed unmatched. The CDR3 is 13 amino acids. The CDR3 nucleotides are TGTGCCAGCAGTTTCCGCGGGACAGGTGAAGCTTTCTTT. Its protein product is CASSFRGTGEAFF.

This clonotype was found many times. The chain is built from TRBV6-2 or TRBV6-3 and TRBJ2-7, with TRBD2 matching over 7 bases. The CDR3 extends over 14 amino acids. V dropped 6 bases and J dropped 5; count of bases not matched to a gene: 10. Germline CDR1 is MNHEY and CDR2 is SVGEGT. The CDR3 DNA sequence: TGTGCCAGCAGCCCAAACCTAGCGGCCGACGAGCAGTACTTC. It yields the protein CASSPNLAADEQYF.

In this sample, this clonotype turned up many times. The rearrangement links TRBV7-2 to TRBJ2-1, with a possible D match to TRBD2 (5 bases). The CDR3 contains 17 residues. Germline V gives CDR1 SGHTA, CDR2 FQGNSA. Trimming shortened V by 2 bases and J by 4 bases, and 18 bases separated the two germline ends. CDR3 protein: CASSLSWGRRGYNEQFF. CDR3 nucleotides: TGTGCCAGCAGCTTATCCTGGGGTAGGAGAGGGTACAATGAGCAGTTCTTC.

This clonotype was seen at least ten times. CDR3 sequence (DNA): TGTGCCAGCAGTTTGTTAATAGGGCGTGGCTACACCTTC. It is translated as CASSLLIGRGYTF. This chain uses TRBV2 with TRBJ1-2; D gene ambiguous. Trimming shortened V by 5 bases and J by 7 bases, and 14 bases separated the two germline ends. Germline V gene lookup returns CDR1 SNHLY and CDR2 FYNNEI. The CDR3 contains 13 residues.

V gene TRBV18 combines with J gene TRBJ2-7, with TRBD1 identical over 8 bases. Germline trimming cut 3 bases from V and 5 bases from J; bases unmatched to any gene: 9. This CDR3 is built from 15 residues. CDR1 KGHSH and CDR2 LQKENI come from the germline V gene. The CDR3 spells CASSPQGATYHEQYF. CDR3 DNA sequence: TGTGCCAGCTCACCGCAGGGGGCGACGTACCACGAGCAGTACTTC.

J is TRBJ2-5 and V is TRBV2; the D gene is possibly TRBD1 (5 bases). CDR3 length: 12 amino acids. The V gene's germline CDR1 is SNHLY and CDR2 FYNNEI. The V gene lost 7 bases and the J gene lost 3 bases, with 9 bases spanning the gap. The CDR3, as DNA: TGTGCCAGCACTCGGACAAAAGAGACCCAGTACTTC. The encoded protein is CASTRTKETQYF.

The chain is built from TRBV13 and TRBJ2-1, with no clear D. Deletions cut 2 bases from V and 6 bases from J, with 14 bases between. The CDR3 is made up of 15 amino acids. CDR1 and CDR2 (germline): PRHDT, FYEKMQ (reference sequence). CDR3 residues: CASSLLGKNGNEQFF. As DNA, the CDR3 is TGTGCCAGCAGCTTATTAGGGAAGAATGGCAATGAGCAGTTCTTC.

The V and J genes are TRBV6-1 and TRBJ1-2, with TRBD1 as a possible D gene (6 bases). The CDR3 contains 14 residues. In germline, CDR1 is MNHNS, CDR2 SASEGT. Trimming left V 6 bases short and J 6 bases short, with 17 bases between. CDR3 nucleotide sequence: TGTGCCAGCAGCGTCTTAGGGGGGACTAATGGCTACACCTTC. Residues: CASSVLGGTNGYTF.

The chain links TRBV7-8 to TRBJ1-2, with D perhaps TRBD1 (6 bases). This CDR3 comprises 16 residues. V was clipped by 5 bases and J by 3 bases, with 19 bases between them. The germline CDR1 and CDR2 sequences are SGHVS and FQNEAQ. The CDR3 spells CASSPSTGPRYYGYTF. CDR3 in DNA: TGTGCCAGCAGCCCAAGCACAGGGCCTCGGTACTATGGCTACACCTTC. The variable domain in full, completed from reference TRBV7-8 and TRBJ1-2, reads GAGVSQSPRYKVAKRGQDVALRCDPISGHVSLFWYQQALGQGPEFLTYFQNEAQLDKSGLPSDRFFAERPEGSVSTLKIQRTQQEDSAVYLCASSPSTGPRYYGYTFGSGTRLTVV.

In this sample, this clonotype turned up many times. The V gene is TRBV9, the J gene TRBJ2-1, with 9 bases matching TRBD2. Germline CDR1 SGDLS, CDR2 YYNGEE. With V trimmed by 0 bases and J by 7 bases, 2 bases remained unmatched. The CDR3 has 14 amino acids. CDR3 amino acids: CASSVVAGANEQFF. DNA for the CDR3: TGTGCCAGCAGCGTAGTAGCGGGAGCAAATGAGCAGTTCTTC.

This clonotype was observed many times. V gene TRBV18 combines with J gene TRBJ2-7; possible D gene TRBD1, 6 bases. The CDR3 length is 14 residues. The germline CDR1 and CDR2 sequences are KGHSH and LQKENI. The V end was cut by 3 bases, the J end by 2 bases, with 11 bases between. CDR3 coding DNA: TGTGCCAGCTCACCGCTCCAGGGGACCTACGAGCAGTACTTC. Translated, it gives CASSPLQGTYEQYF.

This clonotype was seen ten or more times. The chain carries TRBV3-1 and TRBJ2-3; no clear D. V shed 0 bases and J shed 8 bases, with 9 bases lying between them. The germline V gene encodes CDR1 LGHDT and CDR2 YNNKEL (reference sequence). The CDR3 consists of 13 residues. The CDR3 bases are TGTGCCAGCAGCCAAGAGGCCCCAGCTACGCAGTATTTT. The encoded protein is CASSQEAPATQYF.

At least ten counts were recorded for this clonotype. The rearrangement links TRBV4-3 to TRBJ1-1, with D uncertain. Trimming shortened V by 0 bases and J by 5 bases, and 13 bases separated the two germline ends. In germline, CDR1 is LGHNA, CDR2 YSLEER. The CDR3 is made up of 15 amino acids. CDR3 coding DNA: TGCGCCAGCAGCCAAGATGGTTTACGTGTGACTGAAGCTTTCTTT. It yields the protein CASSQDGLRVTEAFF.

About this clonotype itself: The junction does not match germline at one end; this may be a read error. This chain joins TRBV5-1 and TRBJ2-1, with D unresolved. Germline V gene data show CDR1 as SGHRS and CDR2 as YFSETQ. The CDR3 totals 12 residues. The CDR3 protein is CASSASYNELFF. The CDR3 coding sequence is TGTGCCAGCAGCGCCTCATACAATGAGCTGTTCTTC. The full variable domain, its missing parts supplied by reference TRBV5-1 and TRBJ2-1, is KAGVTQTPRYLIKTRGQQVTLSCSPISGHRSVSWYQQTPGQGLQFLFEYFSETQRNKGNFPGRFSGRQFSNSRSEMNVSTLELGDSALYLCASSASYNELFFGPGTRLTVL.

The rearrangement links TRBV20-1 to TRBJ2-7, with 8 bases that match TRBD2. V lost 0 bases and J lost 6; bases outside the gene matches: 10. The CDR3 runs to 15 residues. The V gene's germline CDR1 is DFQATT and CDR2 SNEGSKA (reference sequence). The CDR3 sequence: CSARDLVAGGIEQYF. Here the CDR3 DNA reads TGCAGTGCTAGAGATCTCGTGGCGGGGGGCATCGAGCAGTACTTC.

With respect to this clonotype: A much larger clone differs from this one at a single base, so this may be a read error. This chain uses TRBV9 with TRBJ1-1; no clear D. Per germline, CDR1 SGDLS and CDR2 YYNGEE. Trimming took off 0 bases at V and 4 bases at J, with 7 bases between the two ends. CDR3 length: 13 residues. The CDR3 sequence: CASSVDEGTEAFF. As DNA, the CDR3 is TGTGCCAGCAGCGTAGACGAGGGCACTGAAGCTTTCTTT.

This clonotype has a handful of counts. With a much larger clone just one base away, this may be a read error. The genes are TRBV28 and TRBJ1-5, with 7 bases fitting TRBD1. J was trimmed by 2 bases and V by 5 bases; bases with no gene match: 3. CDR3 length: 14 amino acids. The germline V gene encodes CDR1 MDHEN and CDR2 SYDVKM. Here the CDR3 reads CASSIQGGNQPQHF. Written as DNA, the CDR3 is TGTGCCAGCAGTATCCAGGGGGGCAATCAGCCCCAGCATTTT.

This clonotype came up a few times. The chain links TRBV19 to TRBJ2-1, with a possible D match to TRBD2 (7 bases). Germline V gene lookup returns CDR1 LNHDA and CDR2 SQIVND (reference sequence). V gave up 7 bases and J gave up 3 bases, with 19 bases separating them. This CDR3 is 16 amino acids long. For the CDR3, the DNA is TGTGCCAGTACTCCTTGGGGGGGGCTCAACTACAATGAGCAGTTCTTC. Its protein product is CASTPWGGLNYNEQFF.

In this sample, this clonotype turned up many times. The chain links TRBV3-1 to TRBJ2-3; the match to TRBD2 covers 7 bases. Germline assignment: CDR1 LGHDT and CDR2 YNNKEL (reference sequence). The CDR3 totals 14 residues. Trimming cost V 0 bases and J 7 bases; bases outside gene matches: 4. CDR3 sequence: CASSQEGTIYTQYF. As DNA, the CDR3 is TGTGCCAGCAGCCAAGAAGGGACTATTTATACGCAGTATTTT.

This clonotype was detected many times. The CDR3 sequence: CASSQGYNSPLHF. The CDR3 region has the DNA TGTGCCAGCAGCCAGGGTTACAACTCACCCCTCCACTTT. The chain links TRBV3-1 to TRBJ1-6; D not certain. Germline CDR1 reads LGHDT; CDR2 reads YNNKEL (reference sequence). V lost 3 bases, J lost 10 bases, and 10 bases lay in between. This CDR3 region has 13 residues.

This clonotype was seen just once. A read error may produce the germline difference seen at one junction end. The rearrangement uses TRBV28 and TRBJ1-6; D remains ambiguous. CDR3 size: 12 residues. Germline assignment: CDR1 MDHEN and CDR2 SYDVKM. The CDR3: CGSRLFNSPLHF. The CDR3 coding sequence is TGTGGCAGCAGACTCTTTAATTCACCCCTCCACTTT.

A few counts support this clonotype. The chain is built from TRBV28 and TRBJ2-3; tentative D call: TRBD2 (6 bases). The CDR3 consists of 17 residues. Germline values: CDR1 MDHEN, CDR2 SYDVKM. The V gene lost 3 bases and the J gene lost 2 bases, with 18 bases spanning the gap. CDR3 coding DNA: TGTGCCAGCAGTTTCCCCCCAGCTAGCGACTACACAGATACGCAGTATTTT. Amino acids: CASSFPPASDYTDTQYF.